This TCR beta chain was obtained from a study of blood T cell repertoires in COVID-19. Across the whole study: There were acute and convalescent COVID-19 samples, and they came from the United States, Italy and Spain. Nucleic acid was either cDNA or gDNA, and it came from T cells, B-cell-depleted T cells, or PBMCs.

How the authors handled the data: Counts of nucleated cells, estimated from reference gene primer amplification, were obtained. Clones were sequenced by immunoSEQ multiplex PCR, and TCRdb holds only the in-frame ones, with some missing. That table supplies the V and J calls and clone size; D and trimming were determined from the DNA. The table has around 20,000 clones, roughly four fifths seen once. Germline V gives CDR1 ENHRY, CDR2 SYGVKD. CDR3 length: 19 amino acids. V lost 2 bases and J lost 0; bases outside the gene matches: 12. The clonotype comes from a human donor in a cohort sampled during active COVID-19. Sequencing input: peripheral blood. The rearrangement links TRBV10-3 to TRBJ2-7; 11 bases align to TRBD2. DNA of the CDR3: TGTGCCATCAGTGAGCCCACGCTGACTAGCGGGACAAGCTCCTACGAGCAGTACTTC. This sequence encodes CAISEPTLTSGTSSYEQYF.